Below, one TCR beta chain is given with its context. The record originates from a study of blood T cells in healthy people across ages. At the level of the study: Per two T cells, about one barcoded beta molecule was captured through template switching.

The second PCR ran 7 to 11 cycles with a sample-barcoded 5' primer and J-beta primers. TCRdb reprocessed the 5' RACE reads with MiXCR, giving one entry per CDR3 protein. The sample contains fewer than 2,000,000 distinct CDR3 sequences, roughly two fifths of which appear only once. This sequence was found in a human donor in good health. Sequencing was performed on blood.

CDR3 sequence: CASRSPADTQYF. CDR3 in DNA: TGTGCCAGCAGATCCCCAGCAGATACGCAGTATTTT. The chain recombines TRBV28 with TRBJ2-3, with D uncertain. The CDR3 has 12 residues. Germline V gene lookup returns CDR1 MDHEN and CDR2 SYDVKM. Deletions cut 6 bases from V and 4 bases from J, with 8 bases between. The complete variable domain, with remaining parts taken from reference TRBV28 and TRBJ2-3, reads DVKVTQSSRYLVKRTGEKVFLECVQDMDHENMFWYRQDPGLGLRLIYFSYDVKMKEKGDIPEGYSVSREKKERFSLILESASTNQTSMYLCASRSPADTQYFGPGTRLTVL.